This T cell receptor (beta chain) was identified in a study of T cell clonality in common variable immunodeficiency. General study results and limits: CVID patient heterogeneity limited repertoire-clinical complication correlations. Compared with controls, CVID subjects had fewer shared TCRbeta clones. CVID subjects had higher TCRbeta clonality than healthy controls, most marked in about a third. Fewer deletions and N-nucleotide insertions were reportedly seen in common variable immunodeficiency TCR beta sequences.

Profiling relied on immunoSEQ multiplex PCR, and the TCRdb table lists in-frame clones only, not all of them. The sample is made up of roughly 40,000 clones, none counted only once. Germline-derived CDR1 and CDR2 are LNHDA and SQIVND (reference sequence). The CDR3 length is 14 residues. This clone has just a few counts. Its specificity is not known. Germline and junction disagree at one end, which may indicate a read error. Read sequence stops 3 residues before the CDR3 end, and the germline J gene provides the missing end. The source of this sequence is a person between 18 and 69 years old in good health. Sequencing used peripheral blood mononuclear cells. The chain combines TRBV19 with TRBJ2-3; 8 bases fit TRBD1. CDR3 bases read: TGTGCCCGTAGAATCCAGGGGGCAGCTCAGCCG. This encodes CARRIQGAAQP. The entire CDR3 reads CARRIQGAAQPQYF.